This T cell receptor beta chain came from a study of T cell changes during pregnancy in multiple sclerosis. Germline V lookup: CDR1 LNHDA, CDR2 SQIVND (reference sequence). V dropped 7 bases and J dropped 6; count of bases not matched to a gene: 22. The CDR3 runs to 18 residues. The assay was immunoSEQ multiplex PCR, and TCRdb's table has in-frame clones only and misses some. The profile shows fewer than 60,000 clones, roughly 94% of them singletons. The chain employs TRBV19 and TRBJ2-7, with 9 bases that match TRBD2. This sample comprised CD4+ T cells from peripheral blood mononuclear cells, obtained in the third trimester of pregnancy. The origin of this receptor is a female donor with multiple sclerosis, enrolled in a pregnancy study. Here the CDR3 reads CASTSRAGGDDSTGEQYF. The CDR3 region has the DNA TGTGCCAGTACCTCCAGGGCGGGAGGGGACGATTCTACTGGCGAGCAGTACTTC.